These 30 T cell receptor beta chains share one sample of origin, sequenced in a study of blood T cell repertoires in COVID-19 (dated by TCRdb to the early 2020s). Library generation was performed with the immunoSEQ multiplex PCR assay. TCRdb provides this immuneACCESS table in a form limited to in-frame rearrangements. Some clones are lacking; in checked studies, under half of them reflect an unresolved V gene, and why the rest are absent is not known. Within this sample are approximately 320,000 clones, with roughly 90% of them counted one time only. The ten largest clones add up to 8% to 9% of the sample. What was sequenced was PBMCs or T cells enriched from blood (not recorded which). These receptor sequences come from a woman younger than 35 who had recovered from COVID-19.

This rearrangement joins TRBV14 to TRBJ2-3; D not resolved. Germline CDR1 and CDR2: SGHDN and FVKESK. The CDR3 is 18 amino acids. Deletions cut 1 base from V and 0 bases from J, with 17 bases between. The CDR3 DNA reads as TGTGCCAGCAGCCAAGGTCCTTTCCGGGTATCTAGCACAGATACGCAGTATTTT. This encodes CASSQGPFRVSSTDTQYF.

The V gene is TRBV11-3, the J gene TRBJ2-7; D is ambiguous. The germline CDR1 and CDR2 sequences are SGHNT and YENEEA. The CDR3 runs 11 residues. The germline V and J ends were trimmed by 1 base and 11 bases, with 9 bases remaining between them. The CDR3 here is CASSLVVREYF. CDR3 in DNA: TGTGCCAGCAGCTTAGTGGTACGGGAGTACTTC.

This chain connects TRBV18 to TRBJ2-5, with 11 bases matching TRBD1. Germline trimming cut 0 bases from V and 5 bases from J; bases unmatched to any gene: 5. Germline lookup yields CDR1 KGHSH and CDR2 LQKENI. The CDR3 contains 16 residues. CDR3 region: CASSPPGTGGRETQYF. Here the CDR3 DNA reads TGTGCCAGCTCACCACCGGGGACAGGGGGACGTGAGACCCAGTACTTC.

The chain recombines TRBV7-3 with TRBJ2-1; the D is unclear. Trimming cost V 5 bases and J 2 bases, with 7 bases left between them. The CDR3 is made up of 13 amino acids. Germline values: CDR1 SGHTA, CDR2 FQGTGA. In DNA, the CDR3 is TGTGCCAGCAGCCCGTCTCCCTACAATGAGCAGTTCTTC. It translates to CASSPSPYNEQFF.

The J gene is TRBJ1-5, the V gene TRBV6-5; 9 bases line up with TRBD1. CDR3 length: 15 amino acids. V shed 4 bases and J 6 bases; nucleotides not matched to a gene: 7. The V gene's germline CDR1 is MNHEY and CDR2 SVGAGI. The CDR3 is CASSSGQGRFQPQHF. CDR3 sequence (DNA): TGTGCCAGCAGTTCCGGACAGGGGAGGTTTCAGCCCCAGCATTTT.

V gene TRBV9 combines with J gene TRBJ2-7, with 9 bases fitting TRBD2. J gave up 0 bases and V 4 bases, and 8 bases lay outside the gene matches. Germline V gives CDR1 SGDLS, CDR2 YYNGEE. The CDR3 covers 16 residues. The CDR3 coding sequence is TGTGCCAGCAGCCCTCTAGCGGGGCTAAGCTCCTACGAGCAGTACTTC. This encodes CASSPLAGLSSYEQYF.

The chain carries TRBV7-2 and TRBJ1-1; 8 nucleotides match TRBD1. Germline V lookup: CDR1 SGHTA, CDR2 FQGNSA. The CDR3 sequence is 14 residues long. J lost 8 bases, V lost 5 bases, and 10 bases had no gene match. The CDR3 reads CASSLTHRGKEAFF. In DNA, the CDR3 is TGTGCCAGCAGCCTAACACACAGGGGGAAGGAAGCTTTCTTT.

The chain links TRBV28 to TRBJ1-2, with a possible D match to TRBD1 (5 bases). The CDR3 length is 13 residues. V lost 6 bases and J 2 bases, leaving 10 bases between the germline ends. Germline lookup yields CDR1 MDHEN and CDR2 SYDVKM. For the CDR3, the DNA is TGTGCCAGCAGCCTGTACAGGAACTATGGCTACACCTTC. Translating gives CASSLYRNYGYTF.

V is TRBV7-3 and J is TRBJ2-1; TRBD2 agrees at 8 bases. V trimming: 0 bases; J trimming: 6 bases; junction bases outside the gene matches: 4. Germline V gene data show CDR1 as SGHTA and CDR2 as FQGTGA. The CDR3 spans 15 residues. CDR3 loop: CASSLTTLAVNEQFF. The CDR3 DNA is TGTGCCAGCAGCTTAACCACACTAGCGGTCAATGAGCAGTTCTTC.

The CDR3 DNA reads TGCGGACTAGCGGATTACAATGAGCAGTTCTTC. It translates to CGLADYNEQFF. V and J are TRBV20-1 and TRBJ2-1; 10 nucleotides agree with TRBD2. The CDR3 has 11 residues. The germline V gene has CDR1 DFQATT and CDR2 SNEGSKA (reference sequence).

The CDR3 DNA sequence: TGTGCCAGCAGAGGGACAGATTATCAGCCCCAGCATTTT. This sequence encodes CASRGTDYQPQHF. V is TRBV28 and J is TRBJ1-5; 7 bases line up with TRBD1. V lost 6 bases to trimming and J lost 5 bases; unmatched junction nucleotides: 4. Germline assignment: CDR1 MDHEN and CDR2 SYDVKM. This CDR3 has 13 residues.

The gene calls are TRBV27 and TRBJ2-3; 12 nucleotides agree with TRBD2. Looked up from germline, CDR1 is MNHEY and CDR2 is SMNVEV (reference sequence). The CDR3 contains 19 residues. V lost 5 bases to trimming and J lost 4 bases; unmatched junction nucleotides: 16. The CDR3 spells CASSTWTSGNKSVPDTQYF. CDR3 DNA sequence: TGTGCCAGCAGTACATGGACTAGCGGGAATAAATCGGTCCCAGATACGCAGTATTTT.

The chain couples TRBV7-3 to TRBJ2-1; 14 nucleotides line up with TRBD2. V shed 4 bases, J shed 0 bases, and the junction held 8 bases outside the gene matches. The CDR3 sequence is 19 residues long. From germline, CDR1 is SGHTA and CDR2 FQGTGA. The CDR3 reads CASSSRLAGGLSSYNEQFF. The CDR3, as DNA: TGTGCCAGCAGCTCCCGACTAGCGGGAGGGTTGAGCTCCTACAATGAGCAGTTCTTC.

The chain is built from TRBV28 and TRBJ2-6; the match to TRBD2 covers 9 bases. Trimming cost V 6 bases and J 0 bases; bases outside gene matches: 12. This CDR3 spans 19 amino acids. Per the germline V gene, CDR1 is MDHEN and CDR2 is SYDVKM. The CDR3 bases are TGTGCCAGCAGGAAATACGGGACTAGCACCCGCTCTGGGGCCAACGTCCTGACTTTC. Amino acid sequence: CASRKYGTSTRSGANVLTF.

The V and J genes are TRBV5-5 and TRBJ2-7; TRBD1 aligns across 7 bases. CDR3 size: 15 residues. Germline CDR1 and CDR2: SGHKS and YYEKEE (reference sequence). Unmatched junction bases numbered 7, after V lost 1 base and J lost 3 bases. The chain's CDR3 is CASSLYSGTDYEQYF. CDR3 DNA: TGTGCCAGCAGCTTGTATTCGGGGACAGACTACGAGCAGTACTTC.

This clone was seen a few times. This sequence joins TRBV27 and TRBJ2-1; 10 nucleotides line up with TRBD2. Trimming at V came to 10 bases and at J to 5 bases, leaving 23 bases not matched to a gene. Looked up from germline, CDR1 is MNHEY and CDR2 is SMNVEV (reference sequence). The CDR3 covers 19 residues. The CDR3 protein is CAIQPQQSSSGSEDNEQFF. The CDR3 DNA reads TGTGCCATACAGCCCCAGCAGTCCTCTAGCGGGAGCGAGGACAATGAGCAGTTCTTC.

This clone was counted between two and nine times. The gene calls are TRBV28 and TRBJ1-2; 8 bases map to TRBD1. CDR1 is MDHEN and CDR2 is SYDVKM in the germline V gene. The ends lost 6 bases at V and 3 bases at J; junction bases unmatched: 12. The CDR3 sequence is 16 residues long. The CDR3 loop reads CASSTPTGTGDYGYTF. The DNA for the CDR3 is TGTGCCAGCAGCACCCCCACAGGGACAGGTGACTATGGCTACACCTTC.

The CDR3 sequence is CASSLLTGDSNSPLHF. The DNA of the CDR3 is TGTGCCAGCAGTTTATTAACGGGGGACAGTAATTCACCCCTCCACTTT. The chain links TRBV28 to TRBJ1-6; 7 bases fit TRBD1. The CDR3 runs 16 residues. The germline gives CDR1 MDHEN, CDR2 SYDVKM. V shed 1 base, J shed 6 bases, and the junction held 6 bases outside the gene matches.

The chain is built from TRBV4-3 and TRBJ2-1; 9 bases align to TRBD2. This CDR3 contains 18 residues. The junction had 7 bases not matched to a gene; V was cut back by 1 base and J by 0 bases. Germline V CDR1 and CDR2: LGHNA, YSLEER. CDR3 in amino acids: CASSQAPSGRPSYNEQFF. Here the CDR3 DNA reads TGCGCCAGCAGCCAAGCCCCCAGCGGGAGGCCCTCCTACAATGAGCAGTTCTTC.

In this sample, this clone turned up many times. The genes are TRBV5-4 and TRBJ2-7; 8 nucleotides agree with TRBD1. Germline V CDR1 and CDR2: SGHNT, YYREEE (reference sequence). V trimming: 4 bases; J trimming: 0 bases; junction bases outside the gene matches: 9. This CDR3 region has 16 residues. In DNA form, the CDR3 reads TGTGCCAGCAGCAGTTTGGGACAGGCCCTCTCCTACGAGCAGTACTTC. This translates into CASSSLGQALSYEQYF. Full variable domain (outside the CDR3, taken from reference TRBV5-4 and TRBJ2-7): ETGVTQSPTHLIKTRGQQVTLRCSSQSGHNTVSWYQQALGQGPQFIFQYYREEENGRGNFPPRFSGLQFPNYSSELNVNALELDDSALYLCASSSLGQALSYEQYFGPGTRLTVT.

On this clone: Other DNA sequences in this sample translate to the same CDR3. This chain connects TRBV7-2 to TRBJ2-7; 7 nucleotides match TRBD2. Per the germline V gene, CDR1 is SGHTA and CDR2 is FQGNSA. The CDR3 length is 15 residues. V gave up 1 base and J gave up 2 bases; unmatched junction bases: 5. Written as DNA, the CDR3 is TGTGCCAGCAGCTTAGTAGGCGGGGGAACCTACGAGCAGTACTTC. Translation: CASSLVGGGTYEQYF. Supplemented by reference TRBV7-2 and TRBJ2-7, the full variable domain reads GAGVSQSPSNKVTEKGKDVELRCDPISGHTALYWYRQSLGQGLEFLIYFQGNSAPDKSGLPSDRFSAERTGGSVSTLTIQRTQQEDSAVYLCASSLVGGGTYEQYFGPGTRLTVT.

V usage is TRBV30 and J usage is TRBJ1-3; tentative D call: TRBD1 (6 bases). V lost 5 bases and J 4 bases, leaving 6 bases between the germline ends. This CDR3 region has 11 residues. Germline V gene data show CDR1 as GTSNPN and CDR2 as SVGIG (reference sequence). The CDR3 DNA reads as TGTGCCTGGGACAGGGGAAACACCATATATTTT. Encoded protein: CAWDRGNTIYF.

The sample holds many counts of this clone. V and J are TRBV5-4 and TRBJ1-2; the match to TRBD1 covers 7 bases. The CDR3 length is 14 residues. CDR1 and CDR2 from the germline V gene are SGHNT and YYREEE (reference sequence). Trimming took 4 bases from V and 10 from J; bases not matched to a gene: 13. The DNA of the CDR3 is TGTGCCAGCAGCCCCGAGCCCGACAGGGTGGACTACACCTTC. This sequence encodes CASSPEPDRVDYTF.

The chain links TRBV6-5 to TRBJ1-5, with 9 bases fitting TRBD1. The CDR3 totals 15 residues. Germline values: CDR1 MNHEY, CDR2 SVGAGI. The trim removed 5 bases at V and 9 bases at J, leaving 11 bases unmatched. CDR3 nucleotide sequence: TGTGCCAGCAGTATTCGACAGGGGGACGACCGGCCCCAGCATTTT. The encoded protein is CASSIRQGDDRPQHF.

The V gene is TRBV24-1, the J gene TRBJ2-6, with 7 bases fitting TRBD2. Germline values: CDR1 KGHDR, CDR2 SFDVKD. V lost 6 bases and J lost 0; bases outside the gene matches: 7. The CDR3 loop spans 17 amino acids. CDR3 bases: TGTGCCACCAGTTTCGGGACTACGAGCTCTGGGGCCAACGTCCTGACTTTC. Translating gives CATSFGTTSSGANVLTF.

The chain uses TRBV10-2 and TRBJ1-5, with D possibly being TRBD1 (5 bases). CDR1 WSHSY and CDR2 SAAADI come from the germline V gene. V was clipped by 4 bases and J by 2 bases, with 9 bases between them. The CDR3 runs to 14 residues. CDR3 residues: CASSGGRGNQPQHF. CDR3 nucleotides: TGCGCCAGCAGTGGGGGCAGGGGCAATCAGCCCCAGCATTTT.

The rearrangement links TRBV28 to TRBJ2-1; 9 bases align to TRBD2. The CDR3 has 15 amino acids. J was trimmed by 7 bases and V by 3 bases; bases with no gene match: 7. Germline assignment: CDR1 MDHEN and CDR2 SYDVKM. DNA of the CDR3: TGTGCCAGCAGTTTGCCTGGCGGGGGGGCAAATGAGCAGTTCTTC. Translation: CASSLPGGGANEQFF.

This clone was found many times. CDR3: CASSRPGRGKAEKLFF. The CDR3 DNA reads TGTGCCAGCAGCCGCCCCGGTAGGGGGAAGGCTGAAAAACTGTTTTTT. The rearrangement uses TRBV11-2 and TRBJ1-4, with D possibly matching TRBD1 (6 bases). Germline CDR1 is SGHAT and CDR2 is FQNNGV. The germline V and J ends were trimmed by 5 bases and 7 bases, with 20 bases remaining between them. The CDR3 has 16 amino acids. The variable domain in full, completed from reference TRBV11-2 and TRBJ1-4, reads EAGVAQSPRYKIIEKRQSVAFWCNPISGHATLYWYQQILGQGPKLLIQFQNNGVVDDSQLPKDRFSAERLKGVDSTLKIQPAKLEDSAVYLCASSRPGRGKAEKLFFGSGTQLSVL.

This clone was detected ten times or more. The chain is built from TRBV9 and TRBJ1-3; D is unresolved. The CDR3 sequence is 16 residues long. The germline V and J ends were trimmed by 0 bases and 0 bases, with 10 bases remaining between them. CDR1 SGDLS and CDR2 YYNGEE come from the germline V gene. CDR3 region: CASSVGYRSSGNTIYF. The CDR3 nucleotides are TGTGCCAGCAGCGTAGGATACCGGAGCTCTGGAAACACCATATATTTT.

The chain is built from TRBV9 and TRBJ2-3; the D is unclear. Trimming removed 3 bases at V and 4 bases at J, with 9 bases between. The CDR3 is 13 amino acids. Germline CDR1 and CDR2: SGDLS and YYNGEE. The CDR3 coding sequence is TGTGCCAGCAGCGCCTCTTCCGCAGATACGCAGTATTTT. Translated, it gives CASSASSADTQYF.